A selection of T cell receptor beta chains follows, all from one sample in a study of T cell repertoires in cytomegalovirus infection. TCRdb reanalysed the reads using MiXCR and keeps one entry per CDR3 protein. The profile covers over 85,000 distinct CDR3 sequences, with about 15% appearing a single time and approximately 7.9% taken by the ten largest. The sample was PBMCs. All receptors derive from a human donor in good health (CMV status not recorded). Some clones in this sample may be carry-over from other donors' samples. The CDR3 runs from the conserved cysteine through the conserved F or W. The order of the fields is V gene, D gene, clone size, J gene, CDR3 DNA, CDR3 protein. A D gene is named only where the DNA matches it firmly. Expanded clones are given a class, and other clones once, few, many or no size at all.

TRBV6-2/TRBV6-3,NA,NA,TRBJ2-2,TGTGCCAGCAGTCGTTCCCCAGGGGGGTGGACCGGGGAGCTGTTTTTT,CASSRSPGGWTGELFF
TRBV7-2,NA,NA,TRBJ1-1,TGTGCCAGCAGCATGACACGGGGCACTGTAGCTTTCTTT,CASSMTRGTVAFF
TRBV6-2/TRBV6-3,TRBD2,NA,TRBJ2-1,TGTGCCAGCAGTCCCGGACTAGACTACAATGAGCAGTTCTTC,CASSPGLDYNEQFF
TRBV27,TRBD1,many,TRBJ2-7,TGTGCCAGCCGTACCGGGACAGCCTACGAGCAGTACTTC,CASRTGTAYEQYF
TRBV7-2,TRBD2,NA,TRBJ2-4,TGTGCCTGCAGCAGACTAGCGGGCGGATCCAAAAACATTCAGTACTTC,CACSRLAGGSKNIQYF
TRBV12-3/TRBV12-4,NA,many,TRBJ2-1,TGTGCCAGCAAAGACAGTCGCGGCAATGAGCAGTTCTTC,CASKDSRGNEQFF
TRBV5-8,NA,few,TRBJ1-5,TGTGCCAGCAGCTTTATCGAAGTTAATCAGCCCCAGCATTTT,CASSFIEVNQPQHF
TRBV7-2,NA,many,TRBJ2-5,TGTGCCAGCAGCCCTCTGGGGGAGACCCAGTACTTC,CASSPLGETQYF
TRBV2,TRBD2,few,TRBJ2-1,TGTGCCAGCAGTACCATAGCGGGGGGGCGAGATGAGCAGTTCTTC,CASSTIAGGRDEQFF
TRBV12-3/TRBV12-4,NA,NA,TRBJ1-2,TGTGCCAGCAGTTTGCGGGACGGAATAAACTATGGCTACACCTTC,CASSLRDGINYGYTF
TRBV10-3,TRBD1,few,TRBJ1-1,TGTGCCATCAGAGACAGGGGGCCGAACACTGAAGCTTTCTTT,CAIRDRGPNTEAFF
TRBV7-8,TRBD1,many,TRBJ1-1,TGTGCCAGCAGCTTAGATTCCCAGGGACAGGGGGCTATGAACACTGAAGCTTTCTTT,CASSLDSQGQGAMNTEAFF
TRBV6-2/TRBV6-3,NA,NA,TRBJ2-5,TGTGCCAGCAGTTATTCGGACTCCCAGTACTTC,CASSYSDSQYF
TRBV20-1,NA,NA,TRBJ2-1,TGCAGTGCTCCCCCGGGCGATGAGCAGTTCTTC,CSAPPGDEQFF
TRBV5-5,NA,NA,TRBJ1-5,TGTGCCAGCAACTTGAGAGGGGATTTAAGCAATCAGCCCCAGCATTTT,CASNLRGDLSNQPQHF
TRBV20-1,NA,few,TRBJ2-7,TGCAGTGCTAGAGGGGGTCCCTACGAGCAGTACTTC,CSARGGPYEQYF
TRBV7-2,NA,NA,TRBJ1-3,TGTGCCAGCAGCTACTCCTCTGGAAACACCATATATTTT,CASSYSSGNTIYF
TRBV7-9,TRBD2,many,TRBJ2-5,TGTGCCAGCAGCCTCTCTAGCGGGGAGACCCAGTACTTC,CASSLSSGETQYF
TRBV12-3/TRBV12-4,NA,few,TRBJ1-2,TGTGCCAGCAGTTTTTTAGCCACAGGCTACACCTTC,CASSFLATGYTF
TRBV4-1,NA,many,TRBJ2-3,TGCGCCAGCAGGCCCGTGGTAGCGCGCACAGATACGCAGTATTTT,CASRPVVARTDTQYF
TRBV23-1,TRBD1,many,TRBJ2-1,TGCGCCAGCAGTCCGGGACAGGGGGCGGACTACAATGAGCAGTTCTTC,CASSPGQGADYNEQFF
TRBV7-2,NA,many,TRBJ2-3,TGTGCCAGCAGCTTGGGAGGGGGGGGCACAGATACGCAGTATTTT,CASSLGGGGTDTQYF
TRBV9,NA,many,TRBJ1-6,TGTGCCAGCAGCGCTAATGGGGGGAGTGGTGTTTCACCCCTCCACTTT,CASSANGGSGVSPLHF
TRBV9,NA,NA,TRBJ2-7,TGTGCCAGCAGCGTAGAACGGTTGGCAGGGGATGTCTACGAGCAGTACTTC,CASSVERLAGDVYEQYF
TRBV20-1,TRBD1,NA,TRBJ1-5,TGCAGTGCATCGACAGGGGATCAGCCCCAGCATTTT,CSASTGDQPQHF
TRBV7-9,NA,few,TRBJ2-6,TGTGCCTGGAGGATATCTGGGGCCAACGTCCTGACTTTC,CAWRISGANVLTF
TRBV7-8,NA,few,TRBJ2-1,TGTGCCAGCAGCTCCTCGGGTCACAGCGATGAGCAGTTCTTC,CASSSSGHSDEQFF
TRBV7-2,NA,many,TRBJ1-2,TGTGCCAGCAGCCGCCCCCCGGGGGACTATGGCTACACCTTC,CASSRPPGDYGYTF
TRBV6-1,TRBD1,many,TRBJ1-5,TGTGCCAGCAGGGGCGGGAACCTCGGGACAGGACCTGAGGGCAATCAGCCCCAGCATTTT,CASRGGNLGTGPEGNQPQHF
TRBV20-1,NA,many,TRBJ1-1,TGCAGTGCTAGTTGGGGGAACCAAGCTTTCTTT,CSASWGNQAFF
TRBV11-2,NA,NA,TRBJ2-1,TGTGCCAGCAGCTCGGGCCCCCTCGCTTACAATGAGCAGTTCTTC,CASSSGPLAYNEQFF
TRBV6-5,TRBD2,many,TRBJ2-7,TGTGCCAGCAGCCAACCGGGACTAGACTACGAGCAGTACTTC,CASSQPGLDYEQYF
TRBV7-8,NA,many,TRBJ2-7,TGTGCCAGCAGCTTCGGGATGAGCTCCTACGAGCAGTACTTC,CASSFGMSSYEQYF
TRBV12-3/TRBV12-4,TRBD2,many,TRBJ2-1,TGTGCCAGCAGTTCCTCCTCTAGGGGACTAGCGGGGAATGAGCAGTTCTTC,CASSSSSRGLAGNEQFF
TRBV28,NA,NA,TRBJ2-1,TGTGCCAGCATTGGGTGGCGATCCAATGAGCAGTTCTTC,CASIGWRSNEQFF
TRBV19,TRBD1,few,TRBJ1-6,TGTGCCAGTAGTAGACCGGGACAGAATTCACCCCTCCACTTT,CASSRPGQNSPLHF
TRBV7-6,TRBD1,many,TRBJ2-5,TGTGCCAGCAGCCCGGGACAGGGGGTTCGAGAGACCCAGTACTTC,CASSPGQGVRETQYF